The clone carrying this T cell receptor (beta chain) was found a few times. Its antigen is still unknown. CDR1 is SQVTM and CDR2 is ANQGSEA in the germline V gene. CDR3 length equals 14 residues. V lost 3 bases to trimming and J lost 0 bases, with 8 bases between them. The table came from immunoSEQ multiplex PCR; TCRdb's copy has only in-frame clones and leaves some out. The repertoire holds over 7,500 clones, with 50% to 75% as singletons. This specimen belongs to a study of CXCR4 blockade with PD-1 therapy in pancreatic cancer. General study findings and limits: Without paired alpha-beta data, shared specificity of dominant clones is unconfirmed.

The TCR sequence derives from a human donor with pancreatic ductal adenocarcinoma. This chain uses TRBV29-1 with TRBJ1-4; no clear D gene. Sequencing was performed on tumor tissue. The CDR3 nucleotides are TGCAGCGTTGATGTCCTTGCAACTAATGAAAAACTGTTTTTT. This sequence encodes CSVDVLATNEKLFF.